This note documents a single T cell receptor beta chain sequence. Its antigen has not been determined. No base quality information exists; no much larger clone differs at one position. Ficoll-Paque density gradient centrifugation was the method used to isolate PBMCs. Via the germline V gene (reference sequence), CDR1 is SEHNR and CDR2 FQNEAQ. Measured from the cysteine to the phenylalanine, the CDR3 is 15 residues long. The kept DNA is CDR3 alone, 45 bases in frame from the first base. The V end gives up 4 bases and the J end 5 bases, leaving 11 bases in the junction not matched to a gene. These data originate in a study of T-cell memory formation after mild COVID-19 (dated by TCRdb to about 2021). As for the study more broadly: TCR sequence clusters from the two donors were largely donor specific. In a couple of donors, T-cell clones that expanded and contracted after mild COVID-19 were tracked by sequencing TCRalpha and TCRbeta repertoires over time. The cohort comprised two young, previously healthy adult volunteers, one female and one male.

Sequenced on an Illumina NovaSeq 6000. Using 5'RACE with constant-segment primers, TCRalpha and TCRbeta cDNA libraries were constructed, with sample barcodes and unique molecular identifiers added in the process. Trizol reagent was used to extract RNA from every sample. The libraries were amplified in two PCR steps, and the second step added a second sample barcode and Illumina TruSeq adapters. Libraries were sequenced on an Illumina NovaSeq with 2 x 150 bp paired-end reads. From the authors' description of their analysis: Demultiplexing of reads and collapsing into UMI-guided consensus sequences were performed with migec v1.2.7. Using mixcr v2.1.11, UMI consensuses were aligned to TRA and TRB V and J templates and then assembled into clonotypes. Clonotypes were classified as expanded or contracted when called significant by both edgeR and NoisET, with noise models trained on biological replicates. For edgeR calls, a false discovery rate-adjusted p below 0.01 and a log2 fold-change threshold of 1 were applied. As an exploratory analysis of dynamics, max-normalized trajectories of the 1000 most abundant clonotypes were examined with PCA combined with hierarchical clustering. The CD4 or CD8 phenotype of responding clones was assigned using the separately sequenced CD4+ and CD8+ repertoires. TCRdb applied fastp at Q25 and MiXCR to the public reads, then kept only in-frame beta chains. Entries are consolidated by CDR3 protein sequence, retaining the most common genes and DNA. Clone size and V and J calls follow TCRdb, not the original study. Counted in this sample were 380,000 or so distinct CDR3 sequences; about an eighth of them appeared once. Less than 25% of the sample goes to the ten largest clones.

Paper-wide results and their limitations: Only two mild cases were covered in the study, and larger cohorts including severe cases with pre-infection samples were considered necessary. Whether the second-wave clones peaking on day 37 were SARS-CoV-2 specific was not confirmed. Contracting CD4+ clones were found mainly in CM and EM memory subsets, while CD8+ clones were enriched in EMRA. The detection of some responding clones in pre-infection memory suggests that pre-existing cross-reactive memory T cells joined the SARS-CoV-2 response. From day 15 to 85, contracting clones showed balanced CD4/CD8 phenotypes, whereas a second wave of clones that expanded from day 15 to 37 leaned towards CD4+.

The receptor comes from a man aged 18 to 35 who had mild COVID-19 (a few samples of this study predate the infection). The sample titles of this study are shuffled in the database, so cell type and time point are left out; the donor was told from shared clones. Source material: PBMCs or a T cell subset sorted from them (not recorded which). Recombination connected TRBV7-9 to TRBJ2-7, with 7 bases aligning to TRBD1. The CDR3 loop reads CASSSGTAFGDEQYF. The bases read TGTGCCAGCAGCTCCGGGACAGCCTTTGGGGACGAGCAGTACTTC.